Listed below are T cell receptor beta chains from one sample, sequenced in a study of CD8 T cells in ankylosing spondylitis. From the 5' RACE reads, TCRdb called clonotypes with MiXCR, one entry per CDR3 protein. Here the sample spans around 180,000 distinct CDR3 sequences, approximately 18% being singletons. Specimen: blood, either unsorted or a sorted T cell fraction (not recorded which). These receptors were obtained from a male donor under 30 with ankylosing spondylitis or in good health (not recorded which). Each CDR3 is given with its conserved first and last residue. D genes are given only for firm matches. Some rows mark clone size as missing; the rest say once, few, many or name a class of expanded clone.

TRBV12-3/TRBV12-4	TRBJ1-3	NA	many	TGTGCCAGCAGTTTCGGACTGCCGTCCTCTGGAAACACCATATATTTT	CASSFGLPSSGNTIYF
TRBV20-1	TRBJ2-7	TRBD2	NA	TGCAGTGCTAGGATTCTCGGGCGGGAGAGGACCTACGAGCAGTACTTC	CSARILGRERTYEQYF
TRBV20-1	TRBJ2-5	TRBD2	NA	TGCAGTACTACCCGGACTAGCGGGAGACGGACCCAGTACTTC	CSTTRTSGRRTQYF
TRBV7-8	TRBJ2-3	TRBD2	many	TGTGCCAGCAGCACCAGAGGCGGGAGAGGGAGAGATACGCAGTATTTT	CASSTRGGRGRDTQYF
TRBV18	TRBJ1-4	NA	many	TGTGCCAGCTCACCTCCAGGGGTACGCGAAAAACTGTTTTTT	CASSPPGVREKLFF
TRBV7-8	TRBJ2-2	NA	many	TGTGCCAGCAGCTTAGCTCGGGTCTCGAACACCGGGGAGCTGTTTTTT	CASSLARVSNTGELFF
TRBV20-1	TRBJ2-1	TRBD1	NA	TGCAGTGCTAGAGAGACCCCGAGGACAGGGAATGAGCAGTTCTTC	CSARETPRTGNEQFF
TRBV11-1	TRBJ2-1	TRBD2	NA	TGTGCCAGCAGCCCTCTGGGCGGGAGTAACTACAATGAGCAGTTCTTC	CASSPLGGSNYNEQFF
TRBV24-1	TRBJ2-5	NA	NA	TGTGCCACCAGTGGCCCGGGCGGGGAGACCCAGTACTTC	CATSGPGGETQYF
TRBV29-1	TRBJ1-3	NA	many	TGCAGCGTTGAAACCAATGGAAACACCATATATTTT	CSVETNGNTIYF
TRBV4-3	TRBJ2-1	NA	few	TGCGCCAGCAGTCGACTACACCTTAGCAATGAGCAGTTCTTC	CASSRLHLSNEQFF
TRBV7-9	TRBJ2-1	NA	many	TGTGCCAGCGTCAACAATGAGCAGTTCTTC	CASVNNEQFF
TRBV29-1	TRBJ1-1	NA	many	TGCAGCGTAAACGAGGGAGGGAACACTGAAGCTTTCTTT	CSVNEGGNTEAFF
TRBV6-5	TRBJ2-2	NA	NA	TGTGCCAGCAAATCAGGCATGGCCGGGGAGCTGTTTTTT	CASKSGMAGELFF
TRBV4-3	TRBJ2-3	TRBD2	many	TGCGCCAGCAGCCAAGACGTCGTGGTAGCGGGAAACACAGATACGCAGTATTTT	CASSQDVVVAGNTDTQYF
TRBV12-3/TRBV12-4	TRBJ2-5	NA	many	TGTGCCAGCAGGGGGACGGACCCTAAAGAGACCCAGTACTTC	CASRGTDPKETQYF
TRBV27	TRBJ2-7	TRBD2	many	TGTGCCAGCAGTTACGGGGGGAGCGAGCAGTACTTC	CASSYGGSEQYF
TRBV10-3	TRBJ1-1	NA	many	TGTGCCATCAGTGAGTTGGCACCGAATGAATATAAAGCTTTCTTT	CAISELAPNEYKAFF
TRBV29-1	TRBJ2-5	NA	many	TGCAGCGTTGGCAACCCCCAAGAGACCCAGTACTTC	CSVGNPQETQYF
TRBV29-1	TRBJ2-1	NA	NA	TGCAGCGTTGAAGGGCGGGACCACCTACCGAGCAATGAGCAGTTCTTC	CSVEGRDHLPSNEQFF
TRBV10-2	TRBJ2-1	NA	many	TGCGCCAGCAGTGAGGGTTTGGGGTTATCTAATGAGCAGTTCTTC	CASSEGLGLSNEQFF
TRBV25-1	TRBJ2-6	NA	many	TGTGCCAGCAGTGACAGTGACAGGAACGTCCTGACTTTC	CASSDSDRNVLTF
TRBV6-1	TRBJ1-1	TRBD1	many	TGTGCCAGCAGTGCACAGGGGGAGATCTCGAACACTGAAGCTTTCTTT	CASSAQGEISNTEAFF
TRBV10-3	TRBJ1-1	NA	many	TGTGCCATCAGTGAAAGGGCCCAGAACACTGAAGCTTTCTTT	CAISERAQNTEAFF
TRBV11-2	TRBJ2-1	TRBD2	NA	TGTGCCAGCAGCTTAGATACTAGCGGGATCCTGGGTGAGCAGTTCTTC	CASSLDTSGILGEQFF
TRBV5-1	TRBJ2-5	NA	many	TGCGCCAGCAGCTTGGAACAGGGCCCCCAAGAGACCCAGTACTTC	CASSLEQGPQETQYF
TRBV29-1	TRBJ2-3	TRBD2	NA	TGCAGCGCCGGTAGCGGGAGAGGAGATACGCAGTATTTT	CSAGSGRGDTQYF
TRBV3-1	TRBJ2-2	NA	many	TGTGCCAGCAGCCCCTTAGGCAGGGAGTGGGACACCGGGGAGCTGTTTTTT	CASSPLGREWDTGELFF
TRBV10-3	TRBJ2-1	TRBD2	many	TGTGCCATCAGGGGAGGGACGGGCAATGAGCAGTTCTTC	CAIRGGTGNEQFF
TRBV12-3/TRBV12-4	TRBJ2-2	TRBD1	many	TGTGCCAGCAGGGGGACAGGGGGCACCGGGGAGCTGTTTTTT	CASRGTGGTGELFF